Following are 25 T cell receptor beta chains from one sample sequenced in a study of PD-1 blockade in classical Hodgkin lymphoma. Stated time point: newly diagnosed, previously untreated cHL patient sample. Out of thawed PBMCs, magnetic negative selection purified CD4+ T cells. Clones were read by immunoSEQ multiplex PCR, and TCRdb kept only the in-frame ones, dropping some. In the table there are roughly 27,000 clones, roughly 90% of which are singletons. What was sequenced was CD4+ T cells from blood. Receptors originate from a human donor with classical Hodgkin lymphoma.

V gene TRBV25-1 combines with J gene TRBJ1-1, with D perhaps matching TRBD1 (5 bases). Trimming shortened V by 1 base and J by 4 bases, and 19 bases separated the two germline ends. This CDR3 comprises 17 residues. The germline V gene has CDR1 MGHDK and CDR2 SYGVNS. The CDR3 protein is CASSEFIGQGSGTEAFF. DNA of the CDR3: TGTGCCAGCAGTGAATTCATTGGTCAGGGATCGGGCACTGAAGCTTTCTTT.

This chain joins TRBV5-6 and TRBJ2-3; D uncertain. CDR1 is SGHDT, CDR2 YYEEEE, per germline. CDR3 length equals 14 residues. Trimming removed 2 bases from V and 2 bases from J, with 9 bases in between. The CDR3 loop reads CASSFPLHTDTQYF. DNA for the CDR3: TGTGCCAGCAGCTTTCCGCTGCACACAGATACGCAGTATTTT.

The chain uses TRBV5-1 and TRBJ1-2; 7 bases align to TRBD1. The CDR3 length is 16 residues. CDR1 is SGHRS, CDR2 YFSETQ, per germline. V trimming: 3 bases; J trimming: 4 bases; junction bases outside the gene matches: 12. CDR3 sequence (DNA): TGCGCCAGCAGCTCAACCACAGACAGGGCCGGCTATGGCTACACCTTC. Translation: CASSSTTDRAGYGYTF.

The CDR3: CAWSVSGAEAFF. The CDR3 nucleotides read TGTGCCTGGAGTGTATCTGGGGCTGAAGCTTTCTTT. V usage is TRBV30 and J usage is TRBJ1-1; D not certain. Trimming took off 0 bases at V and 6 bases at J, with 8 bases between the two ends. Germline V CDR1 and CDR2: GTSNPN, SVGIG (reference sequence). The CDR3 loop spans 12 amino acids.

The rearrangement uses TRBV21-1 and TRBJ2-2; whether TRBD2, the table's D call, matches the DNA was not checked. TRBV21-1 is a listed pseudogene. The CDR3 consists of 16 residues. CDR3 sequence reads: CAGTHSGRVHTGELFF. CDR3 sequence (DNA): TGTGCCGGTACACATAGCGGGAGGGTACACACCGGGGAGCTGTTTTTT.

V is TRBV6-5 and J is TRBJ2-7; TRBD2 matches at 8 bases. V lost 5 bases, J lost 6 bases, and 12 bases stayed unmatched. CDR3 length: 15 residues. Germline assignment: CDR1 MNHEY and CDR2 SVGAGI. The CDR3 here is CASSRTGIAGSEQYF. The CDR3, as DNA: TGTGCCAGCAGTCGCACGGGGATAGCGGGGTCCGAGCAGTACTTC.

The V gene is TRBV4-3, the J gene TRBJ2-1; no clear D gene. Per germline, CDR1 LGHNA and CDR2 YSLEER. Trimming shortened V by 4 bases and J by 4 bases, and 23 bases separated the two germline ends. The CDR3 covers 18 residues. This CDR3 reads CASSPFWAMDELYNEQFF. In DNA, the CDR3 is TGCGCCAGCAGCCCTTTTTGGGCTATGGACGAGCTGTACAATGAGCAGTTCTTC.

The chain is built from TRBV5-1 and TRBJ1-5, with D possibly being TRBD1 (5 bases). CDR3 length: 15 residues. Germline lookup yields CDR1 SGHRS and CDR2 YFSETQ. V dropped 4 bases and J dropped 5 bases, with 16 bases sitting between them. DNA for the CDR3: TGCGCCAGCAGCCCCTTTGGGGGGATGGATCAGCCCCAGCATTTT. It encodes CASSPFGGMDQPQHF.

This rearrangement joins TRBV11-2 to TRBJ2-5; 9 bases line up with TRBD2. With V trimmed by 0 bases and J by 5 bases, 13 bases remained unmatched. This CDR3 is 18 amino acids long. Looked up from germline, CDR1 is SGHAT and CDR2 is FQNNGV. This CDR3 reads CASSLDFQVAGAGETQYF. Here the CDR3 DNA reads TGTGCCAGCAGCTTAGATTTCCAAGTAGCGGGAGCTGGGGAGACCCAGTACTTC.

The chain combines TRBV16 with TRBJ1-5; D is undetermined. Trimming stripped 0 bases from V and 3 bases from J, with 9 bases between. This CDR3 region has 15 residues. The germline V gene encodes CDR1 KGHSY and CDR2 FQNENV. The DNA for the CDR3 is TGTGCCAGCAGCCAATCCAACCAGTACAATCAGCCCCAGCATTTT. Residues: CASSQSNQYNQPQHF.

The CDR3 reads CAWSVPQGVGGSPLHF. CDR3 in DNA: TGTGCCTGGAGTGTCCCACAGGGAGTAGGGGGATCACCCCTCCACTTT. V and J are TRBV30 and TRBJ1-6; D is possibly TRBD1 (6 bases). In germline, CDR1 is GTSNPN, CDR2 SVGIG (reference sequence). This CDR3 is 16 amino acids long. Trimming shortened V by 0 bases and J by 10 bases, and 19 bases separated the two germline ends.

The chain combines TRBV18 with TRBJ2-3, with TRBD2 identical over 9 bases. Germline V gene sequence: CDR1 KGHSH, CDR2 LQKENI. Unmatched junction bases numbered 5, after V lost 2 bases and J lost 2 bases. CDR3 length equals 16 residues. The DNA for the CDR3 is TGTGCCAGCTCACCAGCTAGCGGGACGACCACAGATACGCAGTATTTT. This sequence encodes CASSPASGTTTDTQYF.

The chain combines TRBV9 with TRBJ2-5; 7 positions match TRBD2. CDR3 length: 15 residues. V dropped 0 bases and J dropped 1; count of bases not matched to a gene: 3. The germline V gene encodes CDR1 SGDLS and CDR2 YYNGEE. CDR3 sequence: CASSVVGLLQETQYF. The CDR3 DNA is TGTGCCAGCAGCGTAGTGGGACTACTCCAAGAGACCCAGTACTTC.

Only one count was recorded for this clone. This rearrangement joins TRBV6-1 to TRBJ1-5, with D uncertain. Looked up from germline, CDR1 is MNHNS and CDR2 is SASEGT. V gave up 1 base and J gave up 0 bases, with 7 bases separating them. CDR3 length: 15 amino acids. CDR3 protein: CASSEGPYSNQPQHF. The CDR3, as DNA: TGTGCCAGCAGTGAAGGGCCATATAGCAATCAGCCCCAGCATTTT.

The chain combines TRBV5-1 with TRBJ1-1, with D perhaps matching TRBD1 (6 bases). CDR1 SGHRS and CDR2 YFSETQ come from the germline V gene. V dropped 0 bases and J dropped 1 base, with 7 bases sitting between them. The CDR3 runs 14 residues. DNA for the CDR3: TGCGCCAGCAGCTTGGGGACAGCGAACACTGAAGCTTTCTTT. Protein sequence: CASSLGTANTEAFF.

J is TRBJ1-1 and V is TRBV18; D remains unclear. Germline loops: CDR1 KGHSH, CDR2 LQKENI. The CDR3 runs 14 residues. V lost 3 bases and J 4 bases, leaving 12 bases between the germline ends. The CDR3: CASSPVSRSTEAFF. CDR3 bases: TGTGCCAGCTCACCGGTTAGCCGAAGCACTGAAGCTTTCTTT. Full variable domain (remainder filled in from reference TRBV18 and TRBJ1-1): NAGVMQNPRHLVRRRGQEARLRCSPMKGHSHVYWYRQLPEEGLKFMVYLQKENIIDESGMPKERFSAEFPKEGPSILRIQQVVRGDSAAYFCASSPVSRSTEAFFGQGTRLTVV.

The chain couples TRBV19 to TRBJ2-5; 7 bases match TRBD1. Losses at the gene ends were 5 bases for V and 5 bases for J; bases not matched to a gene: 11. Germline CDR1 and CDR2: LNHDA and SQIVND (reference sequence). CDR3 size: 15 residues. CDR3 nucleotide sequence: TGTGCCAGTAGTGCCTCGGGACAGCCAGCGGAGACCCAGTACTTC. As protein: CASSASGQPAETQYF.

This sequence joins TRBV27 and TRBJ2-7; TRBD2 might be the D (6 bases). Deletions cut 6 bases from V and 5 bases from J, with 17 bases between. The germline CDR1 and CDR2 sequences are MNHEY and SMNVEV (reference sequence). CDR3 length: 14 residues. CDR3 residues: CASRDPGLPHEQYF. DNA of the CDR3: TGTGCCAGCAGGGACCCGGGACTCCCGCACGAGCAGTACTTC.

The V and J genes are TRBV9 and TRBJ2-1, with 8 bases identical to TRBD2. CDR1 SGDLS and CDR2 YYNGEE come from the germline V gene. With V trimmed by 2 bases and J by 8 bases, 9 bases remained unmatched. This CDR3 is 15 amino acids long. The CDR3 DNA reads TGTGCCAGCAGCGTCACACAGCGGGAGTGGGATGAGCAGTTCTTC. Its translation: CASSVTQREWDEQFF.

This clone was recorded once. V and J are TRBV18 and TRBJ2-5, with 14 nucleotides matching TRBD2. This CDR3 has 17 amino acids. With V trimmed by 0 bases and J by 1 base, 1 base remained unmatched. Per germline, CDR1 KGHSH and CDR2 LQKENI. The DNA of the CDR3 is TGTGCCAGCTCACCACCGGGGACTAGCGGGGGCCAAGAGACCCAGTACTTC. It codes for CASSPPGTSGGQETQYF.

This sequence joins TRBV27 and TRBJ2-3; TRBD2 agrees at 8 bases. Germline CDR1 is MNHEY and CDR2 is SMNVEV (reference sequence). CDR3 length equals 17 residues. V gave up 6 bases and J gave up 0 bases; unmatched junction bases: 11. CDR3: CASSRLPGTSSTDTQYF. The CDR3 DNA follows: TGTGCCAGCAGCCGACTCCCCGGGACTAGTAGCACAGATACGCAGTATTTT.

The chain joins TRBV28 to TRBJ1-3; TRBD1 agrees at 7 bases. Germline CDR1 reads MDHEN; CDR2 reads SYDVKM. J lost 4 bases, V lost 7 bases, and 7 bases had no gene match. CDR3 size: 14 residues. CDR3 coding DNA: TGTGCCAGCATTTCAGGGGGTTTCGGAAACACCATATATTTT. This gives the protein CASISGGFGNTIYF.

V is TRBV28 and J is TRBJ1-5; 7 positions agree with TRBD1. The CDR3 runs to 15 residues. Germline CDR1 and CDR2: MDHEN and SYDVKM. With 5 bases clipped from V and 3 bases from J, the junction kept 7 bases outside the gene matches. The chain's CDR3 is CASSKGAGSNQPQHF. The CDR3 coding sequence is TGTGCCAGCAGTAAGGGGGCGGGGTCCAATCAGCCCCAGCATTTT.

V and J are TRBV5-6 and TRBJ1-2; D is undetermined. The CDR3 spans 15 residues. V lost 3 bases to trimming and J lost 7 bases, with 19 bases between them. Germline CDR1 SGHDT, CDR2 YYEEEE. DNA of the CDR3: TGTGCCAGCAGCTACGCCGGTGAATCGAATCGTGGCTACACCTTC. As protein: CASSYAGESNRGYTF.

This CDR3 is CASSLDLNYGYTF. For the CDR3, the DNA is TGTGCCAGCAGCTTAGACCTTAACTATGGCTACACCTTC. The chain joins TRBV7-2 to TRBJ1-2; D unresolved. V was cut by 1 base and J by 1 base, with 4 bases left in between. The germline V gene encodes CDR1 SGHTA and CDR2 FQGNSA. This CDR3 region has 13 residues.